This TCR beta chain was retrieved from a study of T cell responses to AZD1222 COVID-19 vaccine. Points from the study as a whole: The donor cohort was predominantly white British with a female majority, and clonal diversity may have been underestimated. Dominant CD4 TCR responses targeted spike regions 160-218 and 743-854. Just six AZD1222 recipients were seropositive at baseline.

Sequencing used immunoSEQ multiplex PCR; TCRdb keeps in-frame clones, though not all of them. The profile shows about 130,000 clones, roughly 87% of them singletons. As for this clone: Its matching antigen is unknown.

The sample was peripheral blood, taken on day 0 of AZD1222 vaccination. This receptor was identified in an adult in good health.

This CDR3 reads CASGRALRQETQYF. The CDR3 region has the DNA TGTGCCAGCGGTCGAGCCCTCCGACAAGAGACCCAGTACTTC. The V gene is TRBV7-9, the J gene TRBJ2-5; D gene ambiguous. The CDR3 has 14 amino acids. Looked up from germline, CDR1 is SEHNR and CDR2 is FQNEAQ (reference sequence). Trimming stripped 8 bases from V and 2 bases from J, with 15 bases between.